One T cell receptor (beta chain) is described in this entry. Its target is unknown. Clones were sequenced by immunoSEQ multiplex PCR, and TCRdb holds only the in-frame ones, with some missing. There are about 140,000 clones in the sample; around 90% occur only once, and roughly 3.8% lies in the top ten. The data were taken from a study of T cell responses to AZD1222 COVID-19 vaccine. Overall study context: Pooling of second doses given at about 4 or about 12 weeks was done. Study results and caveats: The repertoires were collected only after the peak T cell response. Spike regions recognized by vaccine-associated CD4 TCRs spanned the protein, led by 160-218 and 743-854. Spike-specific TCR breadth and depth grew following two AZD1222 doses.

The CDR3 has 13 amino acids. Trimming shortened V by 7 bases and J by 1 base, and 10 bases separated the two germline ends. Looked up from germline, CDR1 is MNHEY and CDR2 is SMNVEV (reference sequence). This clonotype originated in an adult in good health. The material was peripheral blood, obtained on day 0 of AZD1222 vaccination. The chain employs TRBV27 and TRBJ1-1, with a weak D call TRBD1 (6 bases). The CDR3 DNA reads TGTGCCAGCAATAGGGGGGCGAACACTGAAGCTTTCTTT. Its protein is CASNRGANTEAFF.